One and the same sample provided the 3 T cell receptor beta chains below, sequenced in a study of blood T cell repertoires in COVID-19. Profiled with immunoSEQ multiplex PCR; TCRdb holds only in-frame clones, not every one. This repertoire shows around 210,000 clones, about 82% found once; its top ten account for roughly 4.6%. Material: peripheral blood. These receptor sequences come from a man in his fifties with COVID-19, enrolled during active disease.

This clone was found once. The CDR3 DNA reads as TGTGCCAGCAGTCTCCGAGGACAGAAAGAGACCCAGTACTTC. This translates into CASSLRGQKETQYF. J is TRBJ2-5 and V is TRBV6-5; a weak D match, TRBD1 (6 bases). Trimming took 5 bases from V and 3 from J, leaving 13 bases between them. The CDR3 has 14 amino acids. The germline V gene encodes CDR1 MNHEY and CDR2 SVGAGI.

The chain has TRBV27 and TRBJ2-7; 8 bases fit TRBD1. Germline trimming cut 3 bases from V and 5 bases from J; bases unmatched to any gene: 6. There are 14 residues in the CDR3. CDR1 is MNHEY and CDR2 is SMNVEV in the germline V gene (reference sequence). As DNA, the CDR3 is TGTGCCAGCAGTTTTGCAGGGGGCGGCCACGAGCAGTACTTC. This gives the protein CASSFAGGGHEQYF.

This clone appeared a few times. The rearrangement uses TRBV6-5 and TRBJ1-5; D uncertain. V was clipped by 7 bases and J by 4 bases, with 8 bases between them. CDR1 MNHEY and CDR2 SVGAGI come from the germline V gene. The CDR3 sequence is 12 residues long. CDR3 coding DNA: TGTGCCAGCACCACCGGGAATCAGCCCCAGCATTTT. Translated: CASTTGNQPQHF.